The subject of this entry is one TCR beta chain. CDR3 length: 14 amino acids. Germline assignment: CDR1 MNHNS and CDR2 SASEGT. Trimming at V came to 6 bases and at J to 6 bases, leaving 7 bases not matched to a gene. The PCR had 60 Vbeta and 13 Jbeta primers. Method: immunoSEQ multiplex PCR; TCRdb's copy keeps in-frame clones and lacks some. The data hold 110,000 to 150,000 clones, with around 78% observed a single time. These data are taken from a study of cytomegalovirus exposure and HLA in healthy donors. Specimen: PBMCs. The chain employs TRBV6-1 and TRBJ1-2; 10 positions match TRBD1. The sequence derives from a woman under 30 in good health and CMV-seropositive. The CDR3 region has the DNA TGTGCCAGCAGGCTGACAGGGGGCCGGCATGGCTACACCTTC. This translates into CASRLTGGRHGYTF.